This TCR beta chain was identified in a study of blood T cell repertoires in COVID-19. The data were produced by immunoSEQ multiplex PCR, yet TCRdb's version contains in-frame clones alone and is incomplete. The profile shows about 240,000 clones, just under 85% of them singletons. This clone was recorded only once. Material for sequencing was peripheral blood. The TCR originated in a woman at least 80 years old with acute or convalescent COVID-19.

The CDR3 DNA is TGTGCCAGCAGTTTATACGGGGATGGCTACACCTTC. It yields the protein CASSLYGDGYTF. The chain uses TRBV27 and TRBJ1-2; no clear D. V was clipped by 1 base and J by 6 bases, with 6 bases between them. The germline V gene has CDR1 MNHEY and CDR2 SMNVEV (reference sequence). The CDR3 contains 12 residues.